This is a list of T cell receptor beta chains from one sample in a study of blood T cell repertoires in COVID-19. Clones were read by immunoSEQ multiplex PCR, and TCRdb kept only the in-frame ones, dropping some. Here the sample spans roughly 140,000 clones, more than 85% being singletons. The sequenced material came from peripheral blood. The receptor set was obtained from a woman aged 65 to 85 with acute or convalescent COVID-19. Both conserved end residues are part of each CDR3. A D gene is named only where the DNA matches it firmly. Clone size is not always given. Where it is, it says once, few, many or a class for expanded clones.

J: TRBJ2-1; V: TRBV11-2; D: NA; size: NA; length: 16; CDR3: CASSLGVRGKHNEQFF; DNA: TGTGCCAGCAGCCTTGGGGTCCGGGGGAAACACAATGAGCAGTTCTTC
J: TRBJ1-6; V: TRBV6-5; D: NA; size: NA; length: 15; CDR3: CASSYSVLNSSPLHF; DNA: TGTGCCAGCAGTTACTCGGTATTGAACAGTTCACCCCTCCACTTT
J: TRBJ2-6; V: TRBV30; D: NA; size: NA; length: 14; CDR3: CAWSADSGANVLTF; DNA: TGTGCCTGGAGTGCAGACTCTGGGGCCAACGTCCTGACTTTC
J: TRBJ1-1; V: TRBV12-3/TRBV12-4; D: TRBD1; size: NA; length: 13; CDR3: CASNTGGRREAFF; DNA: TGTGCCAGCAATACAGGGGGAAGGAGAGAAGCTTTCTTT
J: TRBJ1-2; V: TRBV9; D: NA; size: few; length: 12; CDR3: CASSDRYYGYTF; DNA: TGTGCCAGCAGCGATAGATACTATGGCTACACCTTC
J: TRBJ1-5; V: TRBV24-1; D: TRBD1; size: NA; length: 15; CDR3: CATSDSDRVGQPQHF; DNA: TGTGCCACCAGTGATTCAGACAGGGTTGGTCAGCCCCAGCATTTT
J: TRBJ2-1; V: TRBV7-2; D: NA; size: NA; length: 12; CDR3: CASSSGPNEQFF; DNA: TGTGCCAGCAGCTCCGGTCCAAATGAGCAGTTCTTC
J: TRBJ2-2; V: TRBV6-5; D: NA; size: NA; length: 14; CDR3: CASSRDSITGELFF; DNA: TGTGCCAGCAGTCGGGACTCCATCACCGGGGAGCTGTTTTTT
J: TRBJ2-1; V: TRBV9; D: NA; size: NA; length: 14; CDR3: CASSPPGWGDEQFF; DNA: TGTGCCAGCAGCCCCCCCGGGTGGGGGGATGAGCAGTTCTTC
J: TRBJ1-4; V: TRBV28; D: NA; size: NA; length: 15; CDR3: CASRSQGSRNEKLFF; DNA: TGTGCCAGCAGATCCCAGGGGTCAAGAAATGAAAAACTGTTTTTT
J: TRBJ1-5; V: TRBV4-1; D: NA; size: NA; length: 15; CDR3: CASSGQVLSNQPQHF; DNA: TGCGCCAGCAGCGGGCAGGTGCTTAGCAATCAGCCCCAGCATTTT
J: TRBJ1-6; V: TRBV28; D: TRBD1; size: once; length: 16; CDR3: CASRTQGDSYNSPLHF; DNA: TGTGCCAGCCGAACTCAGGGGGACTCCTATAATTCACCCCTCCACTTT
J: TRBJ1-2; V: TRBV4-3; D: TRBD1; size: NA; length: 15; CDR3: CASSPGTGVNYGYTF; DNA: TGCGCCAGCAGCCCCGGGACAGGGGTAAACTATGGCTACACCTTC